The 4 T cell receptor beta chains listed next were all sequenced from one sample in a study of blood T cell repertoires in COVID-19. The table came from immunoSEQ multiplex PCR; TCRdb's copy has only in-frame clones and leaves some out. The table has 300,000 to 400,000 clones, approximately 86% seen once. The sample taken for sequencing was peripheral blood. Every receptor here comes from a woman aged 55-69 years with COVID-19, enrolled during active disease.

The chain carries TRBV5-6 and TRBJ1-6; 9 bases align to TRBD1. This CDR3 has 15 residues. Germline CDR1 reads SGHDT; CDR2 reads YYEEEE. V shed 5 bases and J 8 bases; nucleotides not matched to a gene: 8. CDR3 coding DNA: TGTGCCAGCAGTCAGGACAGGGGCGTTTATTCACCCCTCCACTTT. Protein product: CASSQDRGVYSPLHF.

This clone was picked up a small number of times. J is TRBJ2-7 and V is TRBV10-3; 8 bases line up with TRBD1. Unmatched junction bases numbered 6, after V lost 6 bases and J lost 5 bases. The CDR3 totals 13 residues. Per germline, CDR1 ENHRY and CDR2 SYGVKD. The CDR3 here is CAIRRTGTDEQYF. The CDR3 DNA reads TGTGCCATCAGGAGGACAGGGACAGACGAGCAGTACTTC.

The V gene is TRBV23-1, the J gene TRBJ1-2; D might be TRBD1 (5 bases). TRBV23-1 belongs to the ORF category, with a function that is uncertain. Trimming stripped 3 bases from V and 4 bases from J, with 12 bases between. This CDR3 is built from 14 residues. In nucleotides, the CDR3 is TGCGCCAGCAGTCAGAGGTCAGGGCCCTATGGCTACACCTTC. Translating gives CASSQRSGPYGYTF.

The chain uses TRBV9 and TRBJ2-5; 7 bases map to TRBD2. CDR3 length: 15 amino acids. The V and J ends lost 0 bases and 1 base, in that order; junction bases with no gene match: 3. Per the germline V gene, CDR1 is SGDLS and CDR2 is YYNGEE. CDR3 amino acids: CASSVGGRVQETQYF. The DNA for the CDR3 is TGTGCCAGCAGCGTAGGGGGGAGGGTCCAAGAGACCCAGTACTTC. Based on the CDR3 plus reference TRBV9 and TRBJ2-5, the full variable domain is DSGVTQTPKHLITATGQRVTLRCSPRSGDLSVYWYQQSLDQGLQFLIQYYNGEERAKGNILERFSAQQFPDLHSELNLSSLELGDSALYFCASSVGGRVQETQYFGPGTRLLVL.